This TCR beta chain emerged from a study of identical twins. General study results and limits: For out-of-frame alpha sequences shared by twins, low generation probability was in excess.

TCRdb itself ran the 5' RACE reads through MiXCR, one entry per CDR3 protein. Seen here are fewer than 550,000 distinct CDR3 sequences, roughly an eighth observed once, and the top ten hold more than 0.8%. Only a few counts were recorded for this clonotype. No antigen is known for it. These data are also associated with another study on yellow fever vaccine responses in identical twins.

The receptor's source is a woman younger than 30 in good health. The sequencing input was CD4+ T cells sorted from blood.

The CDR3: CASSQVTSGRAGGDTQYF. CDR3 sequence (DNA): TGCGCCAGCAGCCAGGTGACTAGCGGGAGGGCCGGGGGAGATACGCAGTATTTT. The chain recombines TRBV4-1 with TRBJ2-3; 14 bases match TRBD2. The trim removed 3 bases at V and 5 bases at J, leaving 10 bases unmatched. The CDR3 runs to 18 residues. CDR1 is MGHRA, CDR2 YSYEKL, per germline.